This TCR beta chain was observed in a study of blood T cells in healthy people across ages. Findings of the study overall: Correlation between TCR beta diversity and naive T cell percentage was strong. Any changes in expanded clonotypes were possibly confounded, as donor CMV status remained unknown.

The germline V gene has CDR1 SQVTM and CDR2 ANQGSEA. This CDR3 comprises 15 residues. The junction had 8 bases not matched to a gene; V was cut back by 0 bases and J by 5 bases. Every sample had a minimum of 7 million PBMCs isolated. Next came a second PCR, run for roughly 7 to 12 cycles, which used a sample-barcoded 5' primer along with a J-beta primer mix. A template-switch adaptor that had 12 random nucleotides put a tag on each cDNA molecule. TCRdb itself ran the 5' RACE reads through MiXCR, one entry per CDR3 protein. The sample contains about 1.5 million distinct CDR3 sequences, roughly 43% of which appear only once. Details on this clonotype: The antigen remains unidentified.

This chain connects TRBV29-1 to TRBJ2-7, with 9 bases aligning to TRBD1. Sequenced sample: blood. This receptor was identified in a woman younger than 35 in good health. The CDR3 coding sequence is TGCAGCGTTGAAGACACAGGGGGCGCGGTGAACGAGCAGTACTTC. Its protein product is CSVEDTGGAVNEQYF.